This entry lists 27 T cell receptor beta chains sequenced from one sample in a study of tissue T cells after allogeneic stem cell transplantation. Adult allogeneic hematopoietic cell transplant recipients with steroid-refractory graft-versus-host disease were prospectively enrolled for research autopsy. Generated by immunoSEQ multiplex PCR, the TCRdb table keeps only in-frame clones and is missing some. Of around 3,100 clones listed, 64% are singletons. Sequenced here: jejunal tissue, sampled at autopsy. The receptors stem from a male patient at least 60 years old with steroid-refractory graft-versus-host disease after an allogeneic stem cell transplant. Among the T cells, some may be from the graft donor.

This chain joins TRBV11-3 and TRBJ2-3, with D unclear. This CDR3 spans 17 amino acids. Per germline, CDR1 SGHNT and CDR2 YENEEA. Trimming cost V 5 bases and J 4 bases, with 22 bases left between them. CDR3 DNA: TGTGCCAGCAGCCGCACTACCCGGAATCTAAGGGCAGATACGCAGTATTTT. Encoded protein: CASSRTTRNLRADTQYF.

The chain carries TRBV4-1 and TRBJ1-3; possible D gene TRBD1, 5 bases. The ends were cut back, 0 bases at V and 0 bases at J, with 15 bases in the middle. This CDR3 region has 18 residues. Germline loops: CDR1 MGHRA, CDR2 YSYEKL. DNA of the CDR3: TGCGCCAGCAGCCAAGAGGGGCAGAGGACACTCTCTGGAAACACCATATATTTT. This gives the protein CASSQEGQRTLSGNTIYF.

This clone was picked up a small number of times. The rearrangement uses TRBV19 and TRBJ2-4; D might be TRBD2 (6 bases). The germline CDR1 and CDR2 sequences are LNHDA and SQIVND (reference sequence). The CDR3 length is 11 residues. The V gene lost 9 bases and the J gene lost 15 bases, with 18 bases spanning the gap. CDR3 nucleotide sequence: TGTGCCAGCGACTCGGGTCTAGCGCCGTACTTC. Its translation is CASDSGLAPYF.

This chain connects TRBV6-5 to TRBJ1-1, with D possibly being TRBD1 (5 bases). Germline assignment: CDR1 MNHEY and CDR2 SVGAGI. Trimming took off 4 bases at V and 4 bases at J, with 16 bases between the two ends. This CDR3 has 15 amino acids. The CDR3, as DNA: TGTGCCAGCAGTTCCCACTCGACAGCCGGCACTGAAGCTTTCTTT. It specifies CASSSHSTAGTEAFF.

The gene calls are TRBV12-3 or TRBV12-4 and TRBJ2-7; D gene unclear. This CDR3 is 12 amino acids long. Deletions cut 8 bases from V and 3 bases from J, with 11 bases between. CDR3 nucleotides: TGTGCCAGCGGCCAAGGTGGCTACGAGCAGTACTTC. Its protein is CASGQGGYEQYF.

This clone is large in the sample. The J gene is TRBJ1-5, the V gene TRBV5-6, with D possibly TRBD1 on 5 matching bases. This CDR3 spans 14 amino acids. The germline V and J ends were trimmed by 6 bases and 9 bases, with 19 bases remaining between them. The V gene's germline CDR1 is SGHDT and CDR2 YYEEEE. In DNA form, the CDR3 reads TGTGCCAGCAAGTTGGGGGGAGGGTTTGGGCCCCAGCATTTT. It specifies CASKLGGGFGPQHF.

This clone was counted between two and nine times. CDR3 nucleotides: TGTGCCAGCAGCTACGGTGTTAGGGACGAGACCCAGTACTTC. Translated, it gives CASSYGVRDETQYF. This chain connects TRBV6-6 to TRBJ2-5; TRBD1 or TRBD2 may be the D gene (5 bases each). V was pared by 6 bases and J by 5 bases, with 16 bases between. There are 14 residues in the CDR3. The germline V gene has CDR1 MNHNY and CDR2 SVGAGI (reference sequence).

In its sample, this clone was seen a few times. The gene calls are TRBV7-2 and TRBJ2-5; possible D gene TRBD1, 6 bases. Trimming removed 1 base from V and 5 bases from J, with 14 bases in between. Looked up from germline, CDR1 is SGHTA and CDR2 is FQGNSA. The CDR3 has 15 amino acids. For the CDR3, the DNA is TGTGCCAGCAGCTTAGGAGGAGCTCAGGGGGAGACCCAGTACTTC. Protein sequence: CASSLGGAQGETQYF.

The sample holds a few counts of this clone. The chain has TRBV11-2 and TRBJ1-4; unclear D gene. Trimming took 1 base from V and 8 from J, leaving 5 bases between them. The CDR3 length is 12 residues. Germline V CDR1 and CDR2: SGHAT, FQNNGV. CDR3 sequence: CASSLVGEKLFF. The CDR3 nucleotides read TGTGCCAGCAGCTTAGTCGGGGAAAAACTGTTTTTT.

This clone appeared a few times. V is TRBV15 and J is TRBJ2-5; 9 bases align to TRBD2. CDR1 is LNHNV, CDR2 YYDKDF, per germline (reference sequence). The CDR3 length is 13 residues. Losses at the gene ends were 7 bases for V and 5 bases for J; bases not matched to a gene: 5. This chain's CDR3 is CATKAGGRETQYF. CDR3 coding DNA: TGTGCCACCAAAGCGGGGGGCAGGGAGACCCAGTACTTC.

The chain joins TRBV6-5 to TRBJ2-7; D is perhaps TRBD2 (6 bases). CDR1 MNHEY and CDR2 SVGAGI come from the germline V gene. The germline V and J ends were trimmed by 11 bases and 2 bases, with 19 bases remaining between them. The length of the CDR3 is 14 residues. This CDR3 reads CASAEPGRTYEQYF. The DNA for the CDR3 is TGTGCCTCAGCAGAACCGGGGAGGACCTACGAGCAGTACTTC.

V usage is TRBV4-1 and J usage is TRBJ2-7, with D possibly called TRBD1 or TRBD2 (5 bases each). V was shortened by 3 bases and J by 3 bases, with 9 bases between the two germline ends. The length of the CDR3 is 13 residues. Germline V gives CDR1 MGHRA, CDR2 YSYEKL. In nucleotides, the CDR3 is TGCGCCAGCAGCCAGGGGGATGGCTACGAGCAGTACTTC. It yields the protein CASSQGDGYEQYF.

This clone occurred a few times. DNA for the CDR3: TGTGCCAGCAGCTTAGGGTTGGGTCAGCCCCAGCATTTT. It specifies CASSLGLGQPQHF. This chain connects TRBV7-9 to TRBJ1-5; no firm D call. The V end lost 1 base, the J end lost 6 bases, and 7 bases lay between the germline ends. The CDR3 is 13 amino acids. Germline CDR1 is SEHNR and CDR2 is FQNEAQ (reference sequence). The entire variable domain, with the rest obtained from reference TRBV7-9 and TRBJ1-5, is as follows: DTGVSQNPRHKITKRGQNVTFRCDPISEHNRLYWYRQTLGQGPEFLTYFQNEAQLEKSRLLSDRFSAERPKGSFSTLEIQRTEQGDSAMYLCASSLGLGQPQHFGDGTRLSIL.

The V and J genes are TRBV12-3 or TRBV12-4 and TRBJ1-1; a weak D match, TRBD1 (5 bases). CDR3 length: 12 amino acids. V was trimmed by 3 bases and J by 3 bases, leaving 5 bases between them. The CDR3 protein is CASSFRDTEAFF. The CDR3 DNA is TGTGCCAGCAGTTTCAGGGACACTGAAGCTTTCTTT.

The rearrangement joins TRBV20-1 to TRBJ1-2; no clear D. Between the trimmed V and J ends, which lost 5 bases and 2 bases, there was a span of 6 bases. The CDR3 consists of 11 residues. CDR1 is DFQATT, CDR2 SNEGSKA, per germline (reference sequence). The CDR3 nucleotides read TGCAGTGCTTATTTGAACTATGGCTACACCTTC. Its translation: CSAYLNYGYTF.

The J gene is TRBJ1-4, the V gene TRBV15; 10 nucleotides line up with TRBD1. The V and J ends lost 3 bases and 7 bases, in that order; junction bases with no gene match: 5. Germline CDR1 reads LNHNV; CDR2 reads YYDKDF (reference sequence). The CDR3 consists of 15 residues. CDR3 nucleotides: TGTGCCACCAGCAGGCGGACAGGGGGTTTTGAAAAACTGTTTTTT. Amino acid sequence: CATSRRTGGFEKLFF.

J is TRBJ2-5 and V is TRBV7-9; D is unresolved. CDR1 and CDR2 (germline): SEHNR, FQNEAQ (reference sequence). The V end lost 6 bases, the J end lost 5 bases, and 7 bases lay between the germline ends. The CDR3 spans 11 residues. This CDR3 reads CASSIQETQYF. The CDR3 DNA reads as TGTGCCAGCAGTATTCAGGAGACCCAGTACTTC.

The V call is TRBV3-1 (or the pseudogene TRBV3-2), the J call TRBJ1-5; TRBD1 is a possible D gene (6 bases). The germline gives CDR1 LGHDT, CDR2 YNNKEL (reference sequence). The CDR3 totals 15 residues. Between the trimmed V and J ends, which lost 8 bases and 3 bases, there was a span of 17 bases. This chain's CDR3 is CASGGRALYNQPQHF. CDR3 sequence (DNA): TGTGCCAGCGGGGGCCGCGCCCTGTACAATCAGCCCCAGCATTTT.

The rearrangement links TRBV7-9 to TRBJ1-4; no firm D call. This CDR3 comprises 15 residues. Per the germline V gene, CDR1 is SEHNR and CDR2 is FQNEAQ (reference sequence). Trimming shortened V by 1 base and J by 4 bases, and 10 bases separated the two germline ends. CDR3: CASSLESPYNEKLFF. CDR3 sequence (DNA): TGTGCCAGCAGCTTAGAGTCACCCTATAATGAAAAACTGTTTTTT.

This chain connects TRBV10-3 to TRBJ2-6; no reliable D call. This CDR3 contains 16 residues. Between the trimmed V and J ends, which lost 3 bases and 0 bases, there was a span of 9 bases. Germline CDR1 is ENHRY and CDR2 is SYGVKD. The CDR3 DNA reads TGTGCCATCAGTGACGGGCCCAGCTCTGGGGCCAACGTCCTGACTTTC. Translation: CAISDGPSSGANVLTF.

The J gene is TRBJ1-2, the V gene TRBV4-3; D is perhaps TRBD1 (6 bases). In germline, CDR1 is LGHNA, CDR2 YSLEER. This CDR3 is 15 amino acids long. Trimming cost V 4 bases and J 5 bases, with 17 bases left between them. In DNA form, the CDR3 reads TGCGCCAGCAGCCGCGAAGTACAGGGAGGTTATGGCTACACCTTC. This gives the protein CASSREVQGGYGYTF.

A few counts support this clone. V usage is TRBV19 and J usage is TRBJ2-2; D ambiguous. The CDR3 runs to 14 residues. V was shortened by 10 bases and J by 5 bases, with 17 bases between the two germline ends. CDR1 and CDR2 (germline): LNHDA, SQIVND (reference sequence). DNA for the CDR3: TGTGCCACGTACGTTCAGGCCGGGACCGGGGAGCTGTTTTTT. Translated, it gives CATYVQAGTGELFF.

The V call is TRBV15, the J call TRBJ2-2; D unclear. CDR1 and CDR2 from the germline V gene are LNHNV and YYDKDF (reference sequence). The CDR3 covers 13 residues. Trimming took 1 base from V and 4 from J, leaving 4 bases between them. The CDR3 loop reads CATSRAGTGELFF. As DNA, the CDR3 is TGTGCCACCAGCAGAGCCGGCACCGGGGAGCTGTTTTTT.

The genes are TRBV4-1 and TRBJ1-4; D is unclear. Germline V CDR1 and CDR2: MGHRA, YSYEKL. This CDR3 comprises 16 residues. V gave up 0 bases and J gave up 13 bases, with 21 bases separating them. CDR3 loop: CASSQDPLTNGGRLFF. In nucleotides, the CDR3 is TGCGCCAGCAGCCAAGACCCTTTGACAAACGGAGGTCGACTGTTTTTT.

This chain connects TRBV7-2 to TRBJ2-3, with D maybe TRBD2 (6 bases). The CDR3 totals 14 residues. The V gene lost 4 bases and the J gene lost 2 bases, with 10 bases spanning the gap. Germline values: CDR1 SGHTA, CDR2 FQGNSA. CDR3 amino acids: CASSYGGTTDTQYF. The CDR3 DNA is TGTGCCAGCAGCTATGGGGGGACCACAGATACGCAGTATTTT.

DNA of the CDR3: TGTGGAGTAGCCCCGGGCTTTGGAAACACCATATATTTT. Encoded protein: CGVAPGFGNTIYF. The chain links TRBV19 to TRBJ1-3; D ambiguous. The CDR3 loop spans 13 amino acids. Per the germline V gene, CDR1 is LNHDA and CDR2 is SQIVND (reference sequence). Based on the CDR3 plus reference TRBV19 and TRBJ1-3, the full variable domain is DGGITQSPKYLFRKEGQNVTLSCEQNLNHDAMYWYRQDPGQGLRLIYYSQIVNDFQKGDIAEGYSVSREKKESFPLTVTSAQKNPTAFYLCGVAPGFGNTIYFGEGSWLTVV.

The V gene is TRBV2, the J gene TRBJ2-1; a weak D match, TRBD1 (6 bases). V was clipped by 0 bases and J by 7 bases, with 7 bases between them. CDR1 and CDR2 from the germline V gene are SNHLY and FYNNEI. There are 13 residues in the CDR3. The CDR3 nucleotides are TGTGCCAGCAGTGAAGCGAGGGGGAATGAGCAGTTCTTC. The encoded protein is CASSEARGNEQFF. The full variable domain, completed using reference TRBV2 and TRBJ2-1, is EPEVTQTPSHQVTQMGQEVILRCVPISNHLYFYWYRQILGQKVEFLVSFYNNEISEKSEIFDDQFSVERPDGSNFTLKIRSTKLEDSAMYFCASSEARGNEQFFGPGTRLTVL.